This T cell receptor beta chain was captured by sequencing in a study of shared clonotypes between healthy human individuals. Notes on the study in general: Sequencing depth was expected to affect clonotype sharing among donors.

TCRdb keeps only in-frame clones here, not all; method: immunoSEQ multiplex PCR. The table records some 2 million clones, about 95% of them present only once. The naive CD8 population came from CD45RO-negative cells selected for CCR7, without terminally differentiated effector memory CD45RA+ cells. As regards this clone: The antigen is undetermined. The sample contains more than one DNA sequence encoding this CDR3.

Germline assignment: CDR1 LGHNA and CDR2 YSLEER. The CDR3 is 14 residues long. V was shortened by 1 base and J by 7 bases, with 11 bases between the two germline ends. The chain uses TRBV4-3 and TRBJ2-1, with D perhaps TRBD2 (5 bases). Sequenced material: naive CD8+ T cells sorted from blood. This clonotype originated in a man between 18 and 29 years old in good health. CDR3: CASSQVEGPNEQFF. The CDR3 nucleotides are TGCGCCAGCAGCCAAGTTGAGGGCCCTAATGAGCAGTTCTTC.